Below are 2 T cell receptor beta chains sequenced from a single sample in a study of shared clonotypes between healthy human individuals. The assay was immunoSEQ multiplex PCR, and TCRdb's table has in-frame clones only and misses some. Of about 2.5 million clones listed, roughly 92% were seen once; the top ten hold 0.37%. What was sequenced was naive CD4+ T cells from PBMCs. This sample's subset: CD45RA+ positively selected. The origin of the receptors is a man aged 18 to 29 in good health. Some clones in this sample may be carry-over from other donors' samples.

The chain uses TRBV2 and TRBJ2-3, with TRBD1 identical over 10 bases. The junction had 7 bases not matched to a gene; V was cut back by 11 bases and J by 5 bases. The CDR3 has 13 amino acids. In germline, CDR1 is SNHLY, CDR2 FYNNEI. CDR3 sequence: CAGRQGALDTQYF. CDR3 in DNA: TGTGCCGGGCGACAGGGGGCCTTAGATACGCAGTATTTT.

V gene TRBV28 combines with J gene TRBJ2-7; 7 bases fit TRBD1. V shed 4 bases and J 2 bases; nucleotides not matched to a gene: 11. CDR1 MDHEN and CDR2 SYDVKM come from the germline V gene. CDR3 length: 16 residues. CDR3 nucleotide sequence: TGTGCCAGCAGTTCCCCCGGACAGGCGAATACCTACGAGCAGTACTTC. Its protein is CASSSPGQANTYEQYF. Together with reference TRBV28 and TRBJ2-7, the CDR3 gives the full variable domain: DVKVTQSSRYLVKRTGEKVFLECVQDMDHENMFWYRQDPGLGLRLIYFSYDVKMKEKGDIPEGYSVSREKKERFSLILESASTNQTSMYLCASSSPGQANTYEQYFGPGTRLTVT.